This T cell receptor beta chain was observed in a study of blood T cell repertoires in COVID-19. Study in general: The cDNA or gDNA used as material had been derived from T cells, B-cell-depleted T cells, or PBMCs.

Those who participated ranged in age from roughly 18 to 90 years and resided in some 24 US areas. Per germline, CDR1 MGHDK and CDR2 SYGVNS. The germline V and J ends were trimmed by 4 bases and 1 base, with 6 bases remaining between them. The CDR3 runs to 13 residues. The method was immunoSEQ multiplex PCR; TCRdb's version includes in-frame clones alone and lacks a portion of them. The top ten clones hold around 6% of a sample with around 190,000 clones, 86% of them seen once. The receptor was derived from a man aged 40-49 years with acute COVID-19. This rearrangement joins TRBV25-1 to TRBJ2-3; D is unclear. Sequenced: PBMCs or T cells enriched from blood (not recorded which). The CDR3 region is CASSVTGTDTQYF. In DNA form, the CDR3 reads TGTGCCAGCAGTGTTACTGGCACAGATACGCAGTATTTT.